One sample yielded the 11 T cell receptor beta chains listed below, sequenced in a study of T cell changes during pregnancy in multiple sclerosis. The protocol was immunoSEQ multiplex PCR, while the TCRdb copy is restricted to in-frame clones and leaves out a portion. The table records 50,000 or so clones, 91% of them present only once. The input for sequencing was peripheral blood, taken after pregnancy. Source of these receptors: a female donor in good health, enrolled as a control in a pregnancy study.

The chain carries TRBV5-4 and TRBJ2-3; 7 bases map to TRBD2. The CDR3 totals 14 residues. CDR1 is SGHNT, CDR2 YYREEE, per germline (reference sequence). With 2 bases clipped from V and 4 bases from J, the junction kept 4 bases outside the gene matches. The CDR3 is CASSFASGADTQYF. In nucleotides, the CDR3 is TGTGCCAGCAGCTTCGCCAGCGGGGCAGATACGCAGTATTTT.

The genes are TRBV30 and TRBJ2-7; TRBD1 matches 7 bases. The CDR3 runs to 12 residues. V gave up 2 bases and J gave up 4 bases; unmatched junction bases: 2. Germline CDR1 reads GTSNPN; CDR2 reads SVGIG (reference sequence). The CDR3 DNA is TGTGCCTGGAGTACGACAGGGTACGAGCAGTACTTC. Translation gives CAWSTTGYEQYF.

Worth noting for this clone: Other DNA sequences within the sample encode an identical CDR3. The chain couples TRBV9 to TRBJ2-7; D is perhaps TRBD2 (6 bases). This CDR3 is 14 amino acids long. The ends were cut back, 0 bases at V and 2 bases at J, with 9 bases in the middle. CDR1 and CDR2 from the germline V gene are SGDLS and YYNGEE. DNA for the CDR3: TGTGCCAGCAGCGTAGGAGGAGGGACCTACGAGCAGTACTTC. Translating it yields CASSVGGGTYEQYF.

This clone was found once. The chain uses TRBV19 and TRBJ1-5, with a tentative D call TRBD1 (5 bases). Germline loops: CDR1 LNHDA, CDR2 SQIVND (reference sequence). V was shortened by 0 bases and J by 2 bases, with 11 bases between the two germline ends. This CDR3 has 16 residues. CDR3 region: CASSIDRWGGNQPQHF. The CDR3 DNA reads TGTGCCAGTAGTATAGATCGGTGGGGGGGCAATCAGCCCCAGCATTTT. The entire variable domain, with the rest obtained from reference TRBV19 and TRBJ1-5, is as follows: DGGITQSPKYLFRKEGQNVTLSCEQNLNHDAMYWYRQDPGQGLRLIYYSQIVNDFQKGDIAEGYSVSREKKESFPLTVTSAQKNPTAFYLCASSIDRWGGNQPQHFGDGTRLSIL.

The genes are TRBV29-1 and TRBJ1-2; a possible D gene is TRBD1 (5 bases). The CDR3 loop spans 11 amino acids. V dropped 3 bases and J dropped 6 bases, with 8 bases sitting between them. Germline values: CDR1 SQVTM, CDR2 ANQGSEA. The CDR3 DNA sequence: TGCAGCGTTGAGGGAGGGGATGGCTACACCTTC. Its translation is CSVEGGDGYTF.

This clone was observed a few times. Other DNA sequences in this sample translate to the same CDR3. This chain uses TRBV19 with TRBJ1-1, with D possibly TRBD1 on 5 matching bases. The CDR3 contains 13 residues. Trimming removed 6 bases at V and 1 base at J, with 9 bases between. From germline, CDR1 is LNHDA and CDR2 SQIVND (reference sequence). The CDR3 nucleotides read TGTGCCAGTAGCAGCACAGGGAACACTGAAGCTTTCTTT. Translation gives CASSSTGNTEAFF.

This chain uses TRBV5-4 with TRBJ2-3, with D perhaps TRBD1 (6 bases). Germline CDR1 is SGHNT and CDR2 is YYREEE (reference sequence). The V end was cut by 0 bases, the J end by 1 base, with 6 bases between. The CDR3 runs 14 residues. The CDR3 DNA sequence: TGTGCCAGCAGCTTGGACAGGGGCACAGATACGCAGTATTTT. Translating it yields CASSLDRGTDTQYF.

This chain connects TRBV5-1 to TRBJ2-3, with 10 bases matching TRBD2. The V gene's germline CDR1 is SGHRS and CDR2 YFSETQ. CDR3 length: 17 amino acids. With 1 base clipped from V and 2 bases from J, the junction kept 7 bases outside the gene matches. The CDR3 region is CASSLMIAGGYTDTQYF. Written as DNA, the CDR3 is TGCGCCAGCAGCTTGATGATAGCGGGGGGATACACAGATACGCAGTATTTT.

The V and J genes are TRBV20-1 and TRBJ1-1; D remains unclear. The CDR3 extends over 11 amino acids. Germline assignment: CDR1 DFQATT and CDR2 SNEGSKA (reference sequence). V lost 6 bases, J lost 7 bases, and 12 bases lay in between. The CDR3 DNA is TGCAGTGCCAAGGCGCGGATTGAAGCTTTCTTT. Its protein is CSAKARIEAFF.

This clone was counted once. The chain has TRBV28 and TRBJ2-3; 14 bases fit TRBD2. The CDR3 length is 16 residues. The germline V gene has CDR1 MDHEN and CDR2 SYDVKM. Germline trimming cut 6 bases from V and 4 bases from J; bases unmatched to any gene: 6. The CDR3 here is CASSRGLAGASDTQYF. The CDR3 DNA follows: TGTGCCAGCAGCCGGGGACTAGCGGGAGCTTCAGATACGCAGTATTTT. The variable domain in full, with the rest retrieved from reference TRBV28 and TRBJ2-3, is DVKVTQSSRYLVKRTGEKVFLECVQDMDHENMFWYRQDPGLGLRLIYFSYDVKMKEKGDIPEGYSVSREKKERFSLILESASTNQTSMYLCASSRGLAGASDTQYFGPGTRLTVL.

The V call is TRBV7-2, the J call TRBJ2-7; TRBD2 aligns across 10 bases. V dropped 1 base and J dropped 3; count of bases not matched to a gene: 9. The CDR3 extends over 17 amino acids. Looked up from germline, CDR1 is SGHTA and CDR2 is FQGNSA. In nucleotides, the CDR3 is TGTGCCAGCAGCTTAGAGCGTAGGGCTAGCGGGAGCTACGAGCAGTACTTC. It yields the protein CASSLERRASGSYEQYF.